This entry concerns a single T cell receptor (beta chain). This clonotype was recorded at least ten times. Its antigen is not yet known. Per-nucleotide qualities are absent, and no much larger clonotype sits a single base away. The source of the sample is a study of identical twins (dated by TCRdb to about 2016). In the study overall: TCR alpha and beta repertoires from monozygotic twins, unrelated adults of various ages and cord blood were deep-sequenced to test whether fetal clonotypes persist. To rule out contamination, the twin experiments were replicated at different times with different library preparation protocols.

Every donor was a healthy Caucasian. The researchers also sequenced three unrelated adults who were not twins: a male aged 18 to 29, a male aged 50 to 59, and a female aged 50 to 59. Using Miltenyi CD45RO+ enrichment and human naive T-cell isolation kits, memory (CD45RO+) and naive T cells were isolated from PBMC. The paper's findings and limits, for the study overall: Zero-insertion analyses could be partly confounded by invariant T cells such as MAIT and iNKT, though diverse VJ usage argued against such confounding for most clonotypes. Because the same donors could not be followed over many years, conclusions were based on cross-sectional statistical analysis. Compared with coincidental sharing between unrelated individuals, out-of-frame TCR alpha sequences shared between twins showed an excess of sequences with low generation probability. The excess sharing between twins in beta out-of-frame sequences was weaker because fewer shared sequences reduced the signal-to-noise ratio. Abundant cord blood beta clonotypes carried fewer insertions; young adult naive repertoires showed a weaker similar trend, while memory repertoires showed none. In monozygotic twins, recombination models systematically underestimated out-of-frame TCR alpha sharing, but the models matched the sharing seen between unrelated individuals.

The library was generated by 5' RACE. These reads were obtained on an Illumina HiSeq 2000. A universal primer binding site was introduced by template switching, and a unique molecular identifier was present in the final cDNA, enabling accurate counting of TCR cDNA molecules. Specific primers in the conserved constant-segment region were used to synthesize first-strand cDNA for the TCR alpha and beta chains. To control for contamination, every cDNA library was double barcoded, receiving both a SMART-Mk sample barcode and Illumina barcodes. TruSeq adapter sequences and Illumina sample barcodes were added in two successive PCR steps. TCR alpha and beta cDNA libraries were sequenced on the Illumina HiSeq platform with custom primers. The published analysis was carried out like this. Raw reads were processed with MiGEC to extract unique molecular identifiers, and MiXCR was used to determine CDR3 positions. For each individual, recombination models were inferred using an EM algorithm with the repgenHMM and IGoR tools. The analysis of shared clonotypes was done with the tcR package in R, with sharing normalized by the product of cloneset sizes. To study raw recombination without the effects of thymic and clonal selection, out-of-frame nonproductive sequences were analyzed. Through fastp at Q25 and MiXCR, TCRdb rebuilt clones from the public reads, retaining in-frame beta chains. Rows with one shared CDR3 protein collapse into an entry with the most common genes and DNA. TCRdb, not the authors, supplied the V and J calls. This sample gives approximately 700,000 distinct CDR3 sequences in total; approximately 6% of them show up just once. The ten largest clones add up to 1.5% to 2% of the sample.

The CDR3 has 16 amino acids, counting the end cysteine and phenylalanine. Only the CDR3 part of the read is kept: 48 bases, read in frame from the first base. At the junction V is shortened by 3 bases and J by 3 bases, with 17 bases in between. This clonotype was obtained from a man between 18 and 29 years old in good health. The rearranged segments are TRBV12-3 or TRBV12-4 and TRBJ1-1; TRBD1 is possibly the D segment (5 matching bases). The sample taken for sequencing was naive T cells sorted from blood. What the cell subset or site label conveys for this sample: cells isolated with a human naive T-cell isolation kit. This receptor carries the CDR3 CASSLAGWGLDTEAFF. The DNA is TGTGCCAGCAGTTTGGCAGGGTGGGGTTTGGACACTGAAGCTTTCTTT.